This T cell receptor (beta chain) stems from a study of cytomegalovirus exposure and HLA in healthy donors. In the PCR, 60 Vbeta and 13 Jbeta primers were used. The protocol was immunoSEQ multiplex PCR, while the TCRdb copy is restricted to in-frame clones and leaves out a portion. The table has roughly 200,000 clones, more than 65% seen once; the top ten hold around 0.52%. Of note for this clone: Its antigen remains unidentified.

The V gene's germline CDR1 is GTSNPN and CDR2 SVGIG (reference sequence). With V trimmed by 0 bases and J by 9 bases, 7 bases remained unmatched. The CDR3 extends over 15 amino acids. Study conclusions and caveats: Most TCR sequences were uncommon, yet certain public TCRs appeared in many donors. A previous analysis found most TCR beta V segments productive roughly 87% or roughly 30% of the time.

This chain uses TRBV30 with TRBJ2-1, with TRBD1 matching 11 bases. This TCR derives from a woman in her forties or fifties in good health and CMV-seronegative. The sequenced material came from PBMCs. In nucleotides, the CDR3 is TGTGCCTGGAGTGTACTCGGGACAGGGGGGACTGAGCAGTTCTTC. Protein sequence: CAWSVLGTGGTEQFF.